The T cell receptor (beta chain) described here comes from a study of response to subunit inactivated influenza vaccine. Study results and caveats: Authors proposed each seasonal influenza vaccination draws in few new T cells.

The germline V gene encodes CDR1 MNHEY and CDR2 SVGEGT. V lost 6 bases, J lost 0 bases, and 8 bases stayed unmatched. There are 15 residues in the CDR3. The sample holds a few counts of this clonotype. Its specificity is unknown. TCRdb recomputed calls from the RT-PCR reads with MiXCR, one row per CDR3 protein. The data contain hundreds of thousands of distinct CDR3 sequences, 10% to 15% of them singletons. Sequences were derived from non-naive T cells sorted from PBMCs, sampled around 15 days before vaccination. The sequence derives from a middle-aged man who received an inactivated influenza vaccine. The chain joins TRBV6-2 or TRBV6-3 to TRBJ2-7; 7 nucleotides align to TRBD2. The CDR3 DNA reads as TGTGCCAGCAGCCTCGGGGGGACGATCTCCTACGAGCAGTACTTC. This sequence encodes CASSLGGTISYEQYF.